Listed below are T cell receptor beta chains from one sample, sequenced in a study of control samples from healthy donors and cancer patients. Libraries were prepared by immunoSEQ multiplex PCR; TCRdb keeps only in-frame clonotypes and omits some of them. The sample holds about 190,000 clones, roughly nine tenths seen once. The sequenced sample was blood. The source is a man under 40 in good health. Each CDR3 is given with its conserved first and last residue. The D gene is left open where the match is weak. Some rows mark clone size as missing; the rest say once, few, many or name a class of expanded clone.

abundance	v_gene	len	d_gene	j_gene	CDR3nt	CDR3aa
once	TRBV19	16	TRBD1	TRBJ2-1	TGTGCCAGTAGTGTCACCGGGACAGAAGTCTACAATGAGCAGTTCTTC	CASSVTGTEVYNEQFF
NA	TRBV11-2	15	NA	TRBJ1-5	TGTGCCAGCAGCAACGGACAGACTCTGAATCAGCCCCAGCATTTT	CASSNGQTLNQPQHF
NA	TRBV19	15	NA	TRBJ1-1	TGTGCCAGTAGTATAGTTCGGGGGGGCACCGCTGAAGCTTTCTTT	CASSIVRGGTAEAFF
once	TRBV7-2	15	TRBD1	TRBJ1-1	TGTGCCAGCAGCTTCGAACAGGGGAGGAACACTGAAGCTTTCTTT	CASSFEQGRNTEAFF
once	TRBV19	14	NA	TRBJ1-4	TGTGCCAGTAGTTCTTCACGGGGGGGAGAAAAACTGTTTTTT	CASSSSRGGEKLFF
NA	TRBV6-5	12	NA	TRBJ1-1	TGTGCCAGCAGTCTGCAGGGCTCTGAAGCTTTCTTT	CASSLQGSEAFF
NA	TRBV2	14	NA	TRBJ1-2	TGTGCCAGCAGTGACGGGGATCGCATATATGGCTACACCTTC	CASSDGDRIYGYTF
NA	TRBV3-1/TRBV3-2	16	NA	TRBJ2-7	TGTGCCAGCAGCCATGTCACCGAGACGAGCGCATACGAGCAGTACTTC	CASSHVTETSAYEQYF
NA	TRBV7-9	15	TRBD2	TRBJ2-3	TGTGCCAGCAGCTTAAGCGGGGGGAGCACAGATACGCAGTATTTT	CASSLSGGSTDTQYF
NA	TRBV9	16	TRBD2	TRBJ2-1	TGTGCCAGCAGCGCCAGGGGAATAGCGGGGGGGCGTGAGCAGTTCTTC	CASSARGIAGGREQFF
NA	TRBV9	15	NA	TRBJ1-1	TGTGCCAGCAGTGGCCAAGGGACGGCGAGGACTGAAGCTTTCTTT	CASSGQGTARTEAFF
NA	TRBV15	16	TRBD1	TRBJ1-1	TGTGCCACCAGCAGTCCACAGGGGGGACTGGCCACTGAAGCTTTCTTT	CATSSPQGGLATEAFF
NA	TRBV21-1	17	NA	TRBJ1-5	TGTGCCAGCAGCATCACCATGCAGGGGGCAGGTAATCAGCCCCAGCATTTT	CASSITMQGAGNQPQHF
NA	TRBV11-2	16	NA	TRBJ1-2	TGTGCCAGCAGCTTAGAGGACAGCCTCCCTAACTATGGCTACACCTTC	CASSLEDSLPNYGYTF
NA	TRBV7-8	13	NA	TRBJ2-7	TGTGCCAGCAGCGTCACGGACGGCTACGAGCAGTACTTC	CASSVTDGYEQYF
NA	TRBV5-1	15	TRBD2	TRBJ2-7	TGCGCCAGCAGTCCCGGGACTAGCGAAATCTACGAGCAGTACTTC	CASSPGTSEIYEQYF
NA	TRBV5-1	16	TRBD1	TRBJ2-7	TGCGCCAGCAGCTTCACCACAGGGGGCGAGTTCTACGAGCAGTACTTC	CASSFTTGGEFYEQYF
NA	TRBV27	16	NA	TRBJ1-6	TGTGCCAGCAGTTATTCCGGGACACCAAATAATTCACCCCTCCACTTT	CASSYSGTPNNSPLHF
NA	TRBV12-3/TRBV12-4	13	TRBD1	TRBJ2-7	TGTGCCAGCAGCGCGGACAGGGGCTACGAGCAGTACTTC	CASSADRGYEQYF
NA	TRBV7-9	12	NA	TRBJ2-1	TGTGCCAGCAGCCAACAGTACAATGAGCAGTTCTTC	CASSQQYNEQFF
NA	TRBV27	13	NA	TRBJ2-1	TGTGCCAGCAGTTTAGGGGGGTACAATGAGCAGTTCTTC	CASSLGGYNEQFF
NA	TRBV24-1	13	NA	TRBJ2-3	TGTGCCACCAGTGAGCCGGCCGGGAATACGCAGTATTTT	CATSEPAGNTQYF
NA	TRBV19	15	TRBD1	TRBJ1-2	TGTGCCTCCAAGGGTCCGACAGGGACTGACTATGGCTACACCTTC	CASKGPTGTDYGYTF
NA	TRBV28	19	TRBD1	TRBJ1-3	TGTGCCAGCAGTTTAGGGTTTGGACAGGGGGTCCCCTCTGGAAACACCATATATTTT	CASSLGFGQGVPSGNTIYF
NA	TRBV27	17	TRBD2	TRBJ2-4	TGTGCCAGCAGTTTAGATGGGGGAGGGGCGCTCAAAAACATTCAGTACTTC	CASSLDGGGALKNIQYF
NA	TRBV18	15	NA	TRBJ1-3	TGTGCCAGCTCACCAGACAAATACTCTGGAAACACCATATATTTT	CASSPDKYSGNTIYF
few	TRBV18	14	NA	TRBJ1-6	TGTGCCAGCTCACTGGACAGCCTTAATTCACCCCTCCACTTT	CASSLDSLNSPLHF
NA	TRBV11-2	17	NA	TRBJ2-7	TGTGCCAGCAGCTTAGACGAGTACCTCGTAAGCTCCTACGAGCAGTACTTC	CASSLDEYLVSSYEQYF
NA	TRBV30	15	TRBD1	TRBJ2-5	TGTGCCTGGAGTGTACTGGGAACAGGGGCCCCGACCCAGTACTTC	CAWSVLGTGAPTQYF
NA	TRBV19	16	NA	TRBJ2-2	TGTGCCAGTAGTATTTGGACACCCGTGAGGACCGGGGAGCTGTTTTTT	CASSIWTPVRTGELFF
NA	TRBV18	14	TRBD1	TRBJ1-1	TGTGCCAGCTCAGCCGACAGGGTTGACACTGAAGCTTTCTTT	CASSADRVDTEAFF
NA	TRBV2	14	NA	TRBJ2-1	TGTGCCAGCAGGCTGGGCAGGGGGGTCGATGAGCAGTTCTTC	CASRLGRGVDEQFF
NA	TRBV7-2	15	NA	TRBJ2-1	TGTGCCAGCAGCTTAGACTCGGGCAGCCACAATGAGCAGTTCTTC	CASSLDSGSHNEQFF
NA	TRBV2	16	TRBD1	TRBJ1-5	TGTGCCAGCAGTGGTCCCGGGACAGTTAGCAATCAGCCCCAGCATTTT	CASSGPGTVSNQPQHF
NA	TRBV19	15	TRBD1	TRBJ2-4	TGTGCCACACAACCTCAGGGGGCAAGCAGGAACATTCAGTACTTC	CATQPQGASRNIQYF
NA	TRBV27	15	NA	TRBJ2-3	TGTGCCAGCAGAACCTGGGAGGTGCAAGCAGATACGCAGTATTTT	CASRTWEVQADTQYF